Described below is a single TCR beta chain sequence and its context. The antigen is unknown. This sample is drawn from a study of cytomegalovirus exposure and HLA in healthy donors. Background on the study: Clustering assigned roughly 81% of the approximately 390 genotyped donors to the Caucasian-associated ancestry cluster.

Healthy bone marrow donors formed the donor group. Study-wide findings and caveats: Later on, a genetic analysis was performed. It linked a missense variant in DCLRE1C with V- and J-gene trimming of TCR beta.

The PCR made use of 60 Vbeta and 13 Jbeta primers. Method: immunoSEQ multiplex PCR; TCRdb's copy keeps in-frame clones and lacks some. This sample has 120,000 or so clones, with approximately 71% found just once. Germline CDR1 reads SQVTM; CDR2 reads ANQGSEA. Losses at the gene ends were 0 bases for V and 10 bases for J; bases not matched to a gene: 3. The CDR3 has 13 residues. This TCR derives from a woman in her fifties or sixties in good health and CMV-seronegative. The chain is built from TRBV29-1 and TRBJ2-1; 10 nucleotides align to TRBD2. Material: PBMCs. The CDR3 DNA sequence: TGCAGCGTTGAAGATCTAGCGGGAGACGAGCAGTTCTTC. This gives the protein CSVEDLAGDEQFF.